This TCR beta chain was found in a study of cytomegalovirus exposure and HLA in healthy donors. Study in general: The Caucasian-associated ancestry cluster held less than 85% of a few hundred genotyped donors.

This PCR relied on a set of 60 Vbeta primers and 13 Jbeta primers. Method: immunoSEQ multiplex PCR; TCRdb's copy keeps in-frame clones and lacks some. The data contain approximately 91,000 clones, around nine tenths of them singletons. Study-wide findings and caveats: Sequencing depth roughly uniform across donors was assumed in presence/absence analyses. Reportedly, a later analysis found an Asian-associated ancestry cluster had fewer N-insertions than the roughly 700-donor mean. Further analysis was carried out later, and it showed several of the most significant clusters appearing linked to common viral pathogens.

The CDR3 contains 14 residues. CDR1 and CDR2 from the germline V gene are GTSNPN and SVGIG (reference sequence). Trimming took 0 bases from V and 4 from J, leaving 10 bases between them. Notes on this clone: The antigen is not known.

Source material: PBMCs. This chain links TRBV30 with TRBJ1-3; a possible D gene is TRBD1 (5 bases). The receptor comes from a man aged 30-40 years in good health and CMV-seropositive. The CDR3 is CAWSVWGVGNTIYF. In nucleotides, the CDR3 is TGTGCCTGGAGTGTTTGGGGGGTGGGAAACACCATATATTTT.